This T cell receptor beta chain was identified during a study of T-cell reconstitution after alpha-beta-depleted transplantation in children. Unique molecular identifiers were incorporated into the prepared TCRbeta library. MiXCR, applied by TCRdb to the PCR reads, yields one record per CDR3 protein. The sample records 300,000 to 400,000 distinct CDR3 sequences, 13% being singletons. The sequence came from a human donor who donated a stem cell graft to a child with Fanconi anemia. This specimen consisted of PBMCs, obtained from the stem cell graft.

CDR3 coding DNA: TGCAGTGCTACTGACAGGGGGCGTCGGACTGAAGCTTTCTTT. Translating gives CSATDRGRRTEAFF. J is TRBJ1-1 and V is TRBV20-1; 10 bases are shared with TRBD1. V gave up 4 bases and J gave up 5 bases; unmatched junction bases: 7. Germline V gene sequence: CDR1 DFQATT, CDR2 SNEGSKA (reference sequence). The CDR3 extends over 14 amino acids.